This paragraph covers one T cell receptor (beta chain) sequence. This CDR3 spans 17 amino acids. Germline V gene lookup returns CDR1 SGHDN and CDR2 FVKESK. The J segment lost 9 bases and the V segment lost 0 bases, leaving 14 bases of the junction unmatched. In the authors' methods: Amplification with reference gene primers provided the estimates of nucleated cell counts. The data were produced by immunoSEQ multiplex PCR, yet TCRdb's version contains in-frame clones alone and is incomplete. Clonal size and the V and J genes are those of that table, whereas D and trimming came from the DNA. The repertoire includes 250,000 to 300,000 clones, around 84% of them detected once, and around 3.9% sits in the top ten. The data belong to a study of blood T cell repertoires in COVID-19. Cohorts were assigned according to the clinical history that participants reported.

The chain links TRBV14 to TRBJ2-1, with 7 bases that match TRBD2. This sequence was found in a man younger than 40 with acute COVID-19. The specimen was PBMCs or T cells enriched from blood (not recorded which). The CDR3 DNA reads TGTGCCAGCAGCCAAGATCGAGGGTTAGCGGGTAGGGGTGAGCAGTTCTTC. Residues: CASSQDRGLAGRGEQFF.